This T cell receptor beta chain is from a study of control samples from healthy donors and cancer patients. V dropped 7 bases and J dropped 8 bases, with 11 bases sitting between them. In germline, CDR1 is SEHNR, CDR2 FQNEAQ (reference sequence). CDR3 size: 11 residues. The table came from immunoSEQ multiplex PCR; TCRdb's copy has only in-frame clones and leaves some out. Here the sample spans approximately 86,000 clones, 86% being singletons. The origin of this receptor is a man aged 25 to 40 in good health. The sequenced material came from blood. The chain uses TRBV7-9 and TRBJ1-1; a possible D gene is TRBD1 (5 bases). CDR3 sequence (DNA): TGTGCCAGCATCATCGACAGAGAAGCTTTCTTT. Its translation is CASIIDREAFF. Full variable domain (rest looked up from reference TRBV7-9 and TRBJ1-1): DTGVSQNPRHKITKRGQNVTFRCDPISEHNRLYWYRQTLGQGPEFLTYFQNEAQLEKSRLLSDRFSAERPKGSFSTLEIQRTEQGDSAMYLCASIIDREAFFGQGTRLTVV.